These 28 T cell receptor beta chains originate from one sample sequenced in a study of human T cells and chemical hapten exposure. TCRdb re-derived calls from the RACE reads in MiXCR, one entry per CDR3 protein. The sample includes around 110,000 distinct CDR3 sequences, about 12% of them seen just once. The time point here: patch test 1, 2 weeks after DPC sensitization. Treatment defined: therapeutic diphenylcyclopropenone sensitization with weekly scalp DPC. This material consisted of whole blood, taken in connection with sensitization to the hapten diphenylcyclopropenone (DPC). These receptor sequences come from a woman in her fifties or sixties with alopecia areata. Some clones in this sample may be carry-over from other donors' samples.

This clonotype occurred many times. In DNA form, the CDR3 reads TGTGCCAGCAGGGGGACCGAGTACAATGAGCAGTTCTTC. Its protein is CASRGTEYNEQFF. V is TRBV2 and J is TRBJ2-1; the D call may be TRBD1 or TRBD2 (5 bases each). Deletions cut 6 bases from V and 4 bases from J, with 10 bases between. Looked up from germline, CDR1 is SNHLY and CDR2 is FYNNEI. The length of the CDR3 is 13 residues.

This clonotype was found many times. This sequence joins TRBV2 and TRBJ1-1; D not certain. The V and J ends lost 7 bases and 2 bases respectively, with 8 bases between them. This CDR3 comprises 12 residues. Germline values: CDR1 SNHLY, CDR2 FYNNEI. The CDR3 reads CASNRINTEAFF. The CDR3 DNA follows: TGTGCCAGCAACAGAATCAACACTGAAGCTTTCTTT.

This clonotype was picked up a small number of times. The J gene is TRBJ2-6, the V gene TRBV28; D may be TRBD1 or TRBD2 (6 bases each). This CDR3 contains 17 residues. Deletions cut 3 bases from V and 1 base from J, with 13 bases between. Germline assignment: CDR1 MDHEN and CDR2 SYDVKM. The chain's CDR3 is CASSFDWGASGANVLTF. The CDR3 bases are TGTGCCAGCAGTTTCGACTGGGGGGCATCTGGGGCCAACGTCCTGACTTTC.

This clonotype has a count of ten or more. The CDR3 coding sequence is TGTGCCAGCTCACCATATGGGACTGGCAGGAGTAACTATGGCTACACCTTC. Its protein product is CASSPYGTGRSNYGYTF. The chain recombines TRBV18 with TRBJ1-2; possible D gene TRBD1, 5 bases. This CDR3 is built from 17 residues. Trimming removed 2 bases at V and 1 base at J, with 17 bases between. Germline V lookup: CDR1 KGHSH, CDR2 LQKENI.

The CDR3 sequence: CASSRQGERTEAFF. CDR3 nucleotides: TGTGCCAGCAGTCGACAGGGAGAACGAACTGAAGCTTTCTTT. The V call is TRBV6-2 or TRBV6-3, the J call TRBJ1-1, with 7 bases matching TRBD1. The germline CDR1 and CDR2 sequences are MNHEY and SVGEGT. The J segment lost 5 bases and the V segment lost 5 bases, leaving 8 bases of the junction unmatched. CDR3 length: 14 amino acids.

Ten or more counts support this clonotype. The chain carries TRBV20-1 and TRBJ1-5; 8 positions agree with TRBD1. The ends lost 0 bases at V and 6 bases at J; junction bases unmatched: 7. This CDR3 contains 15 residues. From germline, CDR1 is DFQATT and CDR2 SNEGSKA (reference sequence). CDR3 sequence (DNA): TGCAGTGCTAGAGATCAGGGGGCTATTCGTCAGCCCCAGCATTTT. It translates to CSARDQGAIRQPQHF.

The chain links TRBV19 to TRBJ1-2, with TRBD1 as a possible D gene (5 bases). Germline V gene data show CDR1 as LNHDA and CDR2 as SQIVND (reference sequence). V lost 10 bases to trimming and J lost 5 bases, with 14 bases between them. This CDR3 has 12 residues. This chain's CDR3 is CATSVWGYGYTF. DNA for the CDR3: TGTGCCACAAGCGTGTGGGGGTATGGCTACACCTTC.

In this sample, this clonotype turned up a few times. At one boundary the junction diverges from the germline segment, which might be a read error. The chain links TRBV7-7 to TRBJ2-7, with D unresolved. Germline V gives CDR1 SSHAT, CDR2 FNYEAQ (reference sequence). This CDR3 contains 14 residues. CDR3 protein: CASSLGSSDYEQYF. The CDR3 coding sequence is TGTGCTAGCAGCTTAGGATCCTCGGATTACGAGCAGTACTTC.

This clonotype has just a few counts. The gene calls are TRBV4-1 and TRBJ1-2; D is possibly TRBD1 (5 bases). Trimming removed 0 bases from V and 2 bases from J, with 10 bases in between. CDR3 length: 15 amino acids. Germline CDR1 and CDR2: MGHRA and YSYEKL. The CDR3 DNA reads TGCGCCAGCAGCCAAGAGGGTCGGGGGAACTATGGCTACACCTTC. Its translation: CASSQEGRGNYGYTF.

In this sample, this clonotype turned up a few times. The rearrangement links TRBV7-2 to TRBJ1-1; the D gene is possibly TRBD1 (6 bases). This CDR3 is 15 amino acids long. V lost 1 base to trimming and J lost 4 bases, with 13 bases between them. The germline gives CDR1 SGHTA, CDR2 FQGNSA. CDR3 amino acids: CASSLVMGAGTEAFF. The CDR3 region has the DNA TGTGCCAGCAGCTTAGTAATGGGGGCTGGCACTGAAGCTTTCTTT.

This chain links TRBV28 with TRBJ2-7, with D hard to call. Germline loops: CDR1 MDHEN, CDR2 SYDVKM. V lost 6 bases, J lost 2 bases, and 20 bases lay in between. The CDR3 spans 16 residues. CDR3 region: CASSPSSRRRTYEQYF. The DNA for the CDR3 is TGTGCCAGCAGCCCATCCTCCCGACGGAGAACCTACGAGCAGTACTTC. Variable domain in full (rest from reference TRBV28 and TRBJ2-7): DVKVTQSSRYLVKRTGEKVFLECVQDMDHENMFWYRQDPGLGLRLIYFSYDVKMKEKGDIPEGYSVSREKKERFSLILESASTNQTSMYLCASSPSSRRRTYEQYFGPGTRLTVT.

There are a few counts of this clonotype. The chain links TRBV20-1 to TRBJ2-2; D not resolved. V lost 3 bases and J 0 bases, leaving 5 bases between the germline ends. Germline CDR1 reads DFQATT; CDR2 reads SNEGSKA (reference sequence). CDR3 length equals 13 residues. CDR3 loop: CSARAANTGELFF. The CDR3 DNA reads TGCAGTGCTAGGGCCGCGAACACCGGGGAGCTGTTTTTT.

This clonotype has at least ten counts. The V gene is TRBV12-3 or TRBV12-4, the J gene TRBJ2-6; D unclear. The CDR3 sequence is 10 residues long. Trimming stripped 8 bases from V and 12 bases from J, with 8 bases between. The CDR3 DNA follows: TGTGCCAGCGGATCCGGCGTCCTGACTTTC. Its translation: CASGSGVLTF.

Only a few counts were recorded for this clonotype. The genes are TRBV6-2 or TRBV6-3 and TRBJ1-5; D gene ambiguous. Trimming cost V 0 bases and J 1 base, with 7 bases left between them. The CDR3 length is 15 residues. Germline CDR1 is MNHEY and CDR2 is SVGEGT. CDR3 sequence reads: CASSYSRQSNQPQHF. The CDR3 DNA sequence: TGTGCCAGCAGTTACTCGCGACAAAGCAATCAGCCCCAGCATTTT.

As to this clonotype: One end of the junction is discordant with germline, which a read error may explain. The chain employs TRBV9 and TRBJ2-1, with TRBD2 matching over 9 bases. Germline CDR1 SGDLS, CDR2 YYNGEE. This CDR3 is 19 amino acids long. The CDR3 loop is CASSPGTSPSVPISNEQLF. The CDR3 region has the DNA TGTGCCAGCAGTCCCGGGACTAGCCCTTCCGTCCCTATTTCCAATGAGCAGCTCTTC.

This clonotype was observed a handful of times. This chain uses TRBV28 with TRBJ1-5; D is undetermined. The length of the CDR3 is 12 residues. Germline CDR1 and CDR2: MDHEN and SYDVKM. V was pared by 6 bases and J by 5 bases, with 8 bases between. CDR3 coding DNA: TGTGCCAGCAGGGAGGCCCATCAGCCCCAGCATTTT. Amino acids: CASREAHQPQHF.

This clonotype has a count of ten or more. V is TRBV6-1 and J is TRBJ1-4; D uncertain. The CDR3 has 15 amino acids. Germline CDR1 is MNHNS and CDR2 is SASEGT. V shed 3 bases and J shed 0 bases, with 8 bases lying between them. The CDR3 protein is CASSDGFSTNEKLFF. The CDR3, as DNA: TGTGCCAGCAGTGACGGATTCTCAACTAATGAAAAACTGTTTTTT.

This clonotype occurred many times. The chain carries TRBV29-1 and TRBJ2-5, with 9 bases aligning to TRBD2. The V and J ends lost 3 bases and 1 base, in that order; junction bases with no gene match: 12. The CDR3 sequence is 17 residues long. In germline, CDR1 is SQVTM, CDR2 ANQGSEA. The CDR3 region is CSVEASGAAFSQETQYF. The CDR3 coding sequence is TGCAGCGTTGAGGCTAGCGGGGCGGCGTTCTCCCAAGAGACCCAGTACTTC.

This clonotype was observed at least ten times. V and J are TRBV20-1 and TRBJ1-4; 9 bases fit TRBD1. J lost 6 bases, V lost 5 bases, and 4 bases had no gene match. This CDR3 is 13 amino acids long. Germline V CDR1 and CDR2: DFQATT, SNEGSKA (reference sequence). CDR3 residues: CSAGQGIYEKLFF. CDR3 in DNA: TGCAGTGCTGGACAGGGGATTTATGAAAAACTGTTTTTT.

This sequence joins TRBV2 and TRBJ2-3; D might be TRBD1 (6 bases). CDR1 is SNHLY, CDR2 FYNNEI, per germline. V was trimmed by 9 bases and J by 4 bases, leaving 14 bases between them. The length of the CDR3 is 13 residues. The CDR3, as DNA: TGTGCCAGTGTACAGGGTCGAGCAGATACGCAGTATTTT. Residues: CASVQGRADTQYF.

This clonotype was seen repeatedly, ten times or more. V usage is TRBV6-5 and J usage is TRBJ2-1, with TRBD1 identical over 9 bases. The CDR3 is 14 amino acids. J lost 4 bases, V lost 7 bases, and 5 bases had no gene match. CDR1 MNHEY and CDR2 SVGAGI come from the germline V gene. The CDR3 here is CASTPTGGYNEQFF. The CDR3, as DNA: TGTGCCAGCACCCCGACAGGGGGGTACAATGAGCAGTTCTTC.

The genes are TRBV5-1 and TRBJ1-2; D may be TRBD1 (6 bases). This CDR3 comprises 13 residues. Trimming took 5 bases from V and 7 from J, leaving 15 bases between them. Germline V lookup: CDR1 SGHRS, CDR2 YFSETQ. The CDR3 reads CASRILGARGYTF. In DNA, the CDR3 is TGCGCCAGCAGGATACTGGGGGCGCGTGGCTACACCTTC. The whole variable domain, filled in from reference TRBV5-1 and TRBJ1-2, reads KAGVTQTPRYLIKTRGQQVTLSCSPISGHRSVSWYQQTPGQGLQFLFEYFSETQRNKGNFPGRFSGRQFSNSRSEMNVSTLELGDSALYLCASRILGARGYTFGSGTRLTVV.

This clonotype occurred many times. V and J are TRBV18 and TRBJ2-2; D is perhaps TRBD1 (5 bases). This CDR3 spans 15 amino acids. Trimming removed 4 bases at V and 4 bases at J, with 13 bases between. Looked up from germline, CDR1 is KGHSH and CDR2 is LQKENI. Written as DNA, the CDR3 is TGTGCCAGCTCACTTACGGACACCCCCACCGGGGAGCTGTTTTTT. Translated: CASSLTDTPTGELFF.

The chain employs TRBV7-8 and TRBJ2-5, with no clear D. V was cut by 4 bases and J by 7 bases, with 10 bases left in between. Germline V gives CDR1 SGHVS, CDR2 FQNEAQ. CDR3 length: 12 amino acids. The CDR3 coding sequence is TGTGCCAGCAGCTCCCCGATTGGGACCCAGTACTTC. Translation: CASSSPIGTQYF.

The CDR3 sequence: CASSPRSLAYEQYF. CDR3 coding DNA: TGTGCCAGCTCACCGCGGAGCCTTGCCTACGAGCAGTACTTC. The V and J genes are TRBV18 and TRBJ2-7; D gene unclear. The germline V gene encodes CDR1 KGHSH and CDR2 LQKENI. The V end was cut by 3 bases, the J end by 2 bases, with 11 bases between. The length of the CDR3 is 14 residues.

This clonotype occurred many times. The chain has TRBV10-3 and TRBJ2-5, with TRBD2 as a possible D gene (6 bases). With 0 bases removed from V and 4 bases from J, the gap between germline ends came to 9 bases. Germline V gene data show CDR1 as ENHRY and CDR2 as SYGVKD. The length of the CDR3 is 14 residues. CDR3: CAISESLGGETQYF. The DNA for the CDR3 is TGTGCCATCAGTGAGTCGTTGGGGGGAGAGACCCAGTACTTC.

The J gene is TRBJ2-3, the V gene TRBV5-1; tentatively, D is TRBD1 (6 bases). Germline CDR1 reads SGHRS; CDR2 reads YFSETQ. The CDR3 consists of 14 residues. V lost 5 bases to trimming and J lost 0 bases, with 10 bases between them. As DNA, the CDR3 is TGCGCCAGCAGAAGGGACACTAGCACAGATACGCAGTATTTT. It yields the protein CASRRDTSTDTQYF.

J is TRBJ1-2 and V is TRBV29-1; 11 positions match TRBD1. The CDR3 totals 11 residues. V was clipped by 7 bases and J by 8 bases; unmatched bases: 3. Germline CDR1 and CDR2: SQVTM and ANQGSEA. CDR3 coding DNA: TGCAGCGATGGACAGGGGGCGGGCTACACCTTC. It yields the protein CSDGQGAGYTF.